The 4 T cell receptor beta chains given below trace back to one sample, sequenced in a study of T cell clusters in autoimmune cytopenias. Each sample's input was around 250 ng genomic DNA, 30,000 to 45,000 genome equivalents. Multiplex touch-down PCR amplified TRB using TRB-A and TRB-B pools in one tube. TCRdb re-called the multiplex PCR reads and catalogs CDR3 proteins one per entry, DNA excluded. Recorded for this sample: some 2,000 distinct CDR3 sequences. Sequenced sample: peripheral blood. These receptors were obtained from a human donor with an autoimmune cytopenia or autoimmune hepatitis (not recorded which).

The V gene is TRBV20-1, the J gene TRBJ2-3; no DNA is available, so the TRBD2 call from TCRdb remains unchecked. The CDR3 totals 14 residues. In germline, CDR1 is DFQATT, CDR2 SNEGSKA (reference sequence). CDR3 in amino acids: CSASSGQYVDTQYF.

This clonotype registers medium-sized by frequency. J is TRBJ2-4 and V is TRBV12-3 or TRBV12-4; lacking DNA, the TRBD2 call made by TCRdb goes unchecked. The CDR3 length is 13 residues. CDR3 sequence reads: CASSPRAGNIQYF.

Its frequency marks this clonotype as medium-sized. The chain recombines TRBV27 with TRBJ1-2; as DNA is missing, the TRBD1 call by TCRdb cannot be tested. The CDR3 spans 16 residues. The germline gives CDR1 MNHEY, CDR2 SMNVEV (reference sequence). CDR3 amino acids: CASRYLTGGAIYGYTF.

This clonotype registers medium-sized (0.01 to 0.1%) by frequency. The CDR3 sequence: CSAGQGAHGYTF. The chain is built from TRBV20-1 and TRBJ1-2; the TCRdb call, TRBD1, lacks DNA for checking. Germline lookup yields CDR1 DFQATT and CDR2 SNEGSKA (reference sequence). CDR3 length: 12 amino acids.